The clone carrying this T cell receptor beta chain was found a few times. J gave up 4 bases and V 4 bases, and 9 bases lay outside the gene matches. Germline V gene sequence: CDR1 LGHDT, CDR2 YNNKEL (reference sequence). The CDR3 is 17 amino acids. Sample-barcoded 5' priming and a J-beta primer mix drove a second PCR of roughly 7 to 11 cycles. TCRdb re-derived calls from the 5' RACE reads in MiXCR, one entry per CDR3 protein. The table shows about 970,000 distinct CDR3 sequences, with approximately 50% occurring only once. Each sample yielded at least 5 micrograms of PBMC total RNA. These data come from a study of blood T cells in healthy people across ages.

The chain has TRBV3-1 and TRBJ2-3, with 12 bases identical to TRBD2. Specimen: blood. The TCR was taken from a woman aged 60 to 75 in good health. DNA of the CDR3: TGTGCCAGCAGCCCTAGCGGGAGGGCCGGTCCATCAGATACGCAGTATTTT. Translated, it gives CASSPSGRAGPSDTQYF.